Sequencing of this T cell receptor (beta chain) was carried out in a study of blood T cell repertoires in COVID-19. At the level of the study: There were acute and convalescent COVID-19 samples, and they came from the United States, Italy and Spain. The analysed material was cDNA or gDNA that came from T cells, B-cell-depleted T cells, or PBMCs.

This clone has just one count. With 6 bases removed from V and 6 bases from J, the gap between germline ends came to 13 bases. This CDR3 is built from 13 residues. Per the authors' pipeline: Reference gene primer amplification in the assay estimated nucleated cell counts. Profiling relied on immunoSEQ multiplex PCR, and the TCRdb table lists in-frame clones only, not all of them. That table furnishes V, J and clone size, whereas the DNA furnished D and trimming. The profile covers roughly 100,000 clones, with about 80% appearing a single time and less than 20% taken by the ten largest. The source material was peripheral blood. This TCR was recovered from a woman in her 70s with acute or convalescent COVID-19. The chain combines TRBV12-3 or TRBV12-4 with TRBJ2-3, with D hard to call. CDR3 bases: TGTGCCAGCAGCGATCAGAATACGGATACGCAGTATTTT. Its translation: CASSDQNTDTQYF.